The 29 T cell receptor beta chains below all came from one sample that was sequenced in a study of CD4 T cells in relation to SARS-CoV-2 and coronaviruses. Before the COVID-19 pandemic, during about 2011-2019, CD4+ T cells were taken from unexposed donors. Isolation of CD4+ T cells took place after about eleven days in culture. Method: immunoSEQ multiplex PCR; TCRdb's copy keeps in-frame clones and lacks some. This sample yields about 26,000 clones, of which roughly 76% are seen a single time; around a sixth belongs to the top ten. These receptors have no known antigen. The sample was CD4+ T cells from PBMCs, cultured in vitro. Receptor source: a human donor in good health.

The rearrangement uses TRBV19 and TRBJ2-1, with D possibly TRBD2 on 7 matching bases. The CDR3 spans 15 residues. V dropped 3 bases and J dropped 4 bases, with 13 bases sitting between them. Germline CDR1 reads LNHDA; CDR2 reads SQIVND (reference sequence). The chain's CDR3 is CASSIVGGGYNEQFF. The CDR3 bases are TGTGCCAGTAGTATCGTGGGAGGGGGGTACAATGAGCAGTTCTTC.

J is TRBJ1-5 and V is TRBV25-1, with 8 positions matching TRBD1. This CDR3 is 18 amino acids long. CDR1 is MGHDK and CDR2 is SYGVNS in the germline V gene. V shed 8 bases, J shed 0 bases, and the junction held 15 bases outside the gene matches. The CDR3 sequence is CASYKRQGTVYSNQPQHF. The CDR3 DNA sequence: TGTGCCAGCTATAAGAGACAGGGGACGGTGTATAGCAATCAGCCCCAGCATTTT.

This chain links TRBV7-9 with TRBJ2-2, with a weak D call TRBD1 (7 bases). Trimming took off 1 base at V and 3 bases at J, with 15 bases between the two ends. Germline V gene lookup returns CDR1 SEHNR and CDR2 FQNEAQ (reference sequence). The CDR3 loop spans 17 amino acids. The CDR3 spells CASSLVRQGGDTGELFF. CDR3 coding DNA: TGTGCCAGCAGCTTAGTACGTCAGGGGGGCGACACCGGGGAGCTGTTTTTT.

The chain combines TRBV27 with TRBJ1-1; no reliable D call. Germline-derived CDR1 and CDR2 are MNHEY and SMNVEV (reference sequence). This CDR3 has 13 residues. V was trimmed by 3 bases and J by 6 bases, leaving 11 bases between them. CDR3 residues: CASSFATVAEAFF. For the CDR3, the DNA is TGTGCCAGCAGTTTTGCGACGGTCGCTGAAGCTTTCTTT.

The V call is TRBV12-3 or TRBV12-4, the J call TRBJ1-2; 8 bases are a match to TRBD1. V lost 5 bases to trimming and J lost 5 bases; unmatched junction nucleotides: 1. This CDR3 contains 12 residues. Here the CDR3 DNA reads TGTGCCAGCAGTCGACAGGGGTATGGCTACACCTTC. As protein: CASSRQGYGYTF.

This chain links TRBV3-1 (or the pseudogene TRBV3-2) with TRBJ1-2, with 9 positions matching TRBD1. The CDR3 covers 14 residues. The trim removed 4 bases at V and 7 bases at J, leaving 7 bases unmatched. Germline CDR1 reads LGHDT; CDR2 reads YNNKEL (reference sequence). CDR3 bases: TGTGCCAGCAGCCTAGGACAGGGGTGGAGTGGCTACACCTTC. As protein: CASSLGQGWSGYTF.

The CDR3 bases are TGCGCCAGCAGCCTCACAGGTACCTACCAAGAGACCCAGTACTTC. Amino acids: CASSLTGTYQETQYF. The rearrangement links TRBV4-1 to TRBJ2-5, with D possibly being TRBD1 (5 bases). The CDR3 consists of 15 residues. Trimming cost V 4 bases and J 0 bases, with 12 bases left between them. The V gene's germline CDR1 is MGHRA and CDR2 YSYEKL.

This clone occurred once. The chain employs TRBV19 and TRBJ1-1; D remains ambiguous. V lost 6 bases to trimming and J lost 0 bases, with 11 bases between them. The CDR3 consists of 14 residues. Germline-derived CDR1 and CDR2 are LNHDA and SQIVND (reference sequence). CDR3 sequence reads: CASSWGTLNTEAFF. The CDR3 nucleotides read TGTGCCAGTAGCTGGGGTACATTGAACACTGAAGCTTTCTTT. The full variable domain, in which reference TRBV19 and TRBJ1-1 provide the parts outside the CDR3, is DGGITQSPKYLFRKEGQNVTLSCEQNLNHDAMYWYRQDPGQGLRLIYYSQIVNDFQKGDIAEGYSVSREKKESFPLTVTSAQKNPTAFYLCASSWGTLNTEAFFGQGTRLTVV.

CDR3 sequence (DNA): TGTGCCAGCAGGCCCACCCTGTCTGGAAACACCATATATTTT. Translated: CASRPTLSGNTIYF. This sequence joins TRBV4-2 and TRBJ1-3; D unresolved. Germline V lookup: CDR1 LGHNA, CDR2 YNFKEQ. The length of the CDR3 is 14 residues. Trimming took off 6 bases at V and 1 base at J, with 10 bases between the two ends.

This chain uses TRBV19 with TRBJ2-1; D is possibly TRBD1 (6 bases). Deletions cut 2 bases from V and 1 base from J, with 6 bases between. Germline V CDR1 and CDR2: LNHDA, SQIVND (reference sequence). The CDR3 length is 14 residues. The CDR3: CASSITGSYNEQFF. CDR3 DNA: TGTGCCAGTAGTATAACAGGGTCCTACAATGAGCAGTTCTTC.

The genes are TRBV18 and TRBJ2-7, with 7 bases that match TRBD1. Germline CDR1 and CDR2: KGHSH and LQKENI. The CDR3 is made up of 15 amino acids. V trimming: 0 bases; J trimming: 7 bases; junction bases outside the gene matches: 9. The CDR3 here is CASSPPERGLREQYF. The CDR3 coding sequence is TGTGCCAGCTCACCACCGGAAAGGGGGCTAAGGGAGCAGTACTTC.

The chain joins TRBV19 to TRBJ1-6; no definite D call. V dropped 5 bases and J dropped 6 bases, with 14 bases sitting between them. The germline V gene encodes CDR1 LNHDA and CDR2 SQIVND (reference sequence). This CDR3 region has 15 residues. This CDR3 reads CASSPRRMVNSPLHF. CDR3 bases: TGTGCCAGTAGTCCCAGGAGGATGGTTAATTCACCCCTCCACTTT.

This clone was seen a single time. CDR3 residues: CASSSKDSWGNEQFF. CDR3 nucleotide sequence: TGTGCCAGCAGCTCCAAGGACAGTTGGGGCAATGAGCAGTTCTTC. The chain is built from TRBV13 and TRBJ2-1, with TRBD1 as a possible D gene (6 bases). V shed 4 bases and J shed 6 bases, with 16 bases lying between them. Germline V gene sequence: CDR1 PRHDT, CDR2 FYEKMQ (reference sequence). The CDR3 is made up of 15 amino acids.

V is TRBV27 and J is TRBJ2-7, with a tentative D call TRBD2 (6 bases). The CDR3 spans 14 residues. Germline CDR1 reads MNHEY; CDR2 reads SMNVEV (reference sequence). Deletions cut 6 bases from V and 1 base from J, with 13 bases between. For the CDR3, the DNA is TGTGCCAGCAGGGACCGGGACTGGTCCTACGAGCAGTACTTC. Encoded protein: CASRDRDWSYEQYF.

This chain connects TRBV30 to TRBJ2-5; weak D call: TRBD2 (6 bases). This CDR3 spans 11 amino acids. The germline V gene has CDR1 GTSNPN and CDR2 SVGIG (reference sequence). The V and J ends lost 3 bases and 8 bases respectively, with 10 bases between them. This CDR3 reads CAWSRGTTQYF. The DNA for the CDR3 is TGTGCCTGGAGCCGCGGGACCACCCAGTACTTC.

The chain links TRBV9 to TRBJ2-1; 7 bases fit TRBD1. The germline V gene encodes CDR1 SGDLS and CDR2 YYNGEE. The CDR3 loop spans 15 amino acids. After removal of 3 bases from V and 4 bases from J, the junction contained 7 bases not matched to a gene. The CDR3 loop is CASSAQGSPYNEQFF. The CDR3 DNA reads TGTGCCAGCAGCGCACAGGGGTCTCCGTACAATGAGCAGTTCTTC. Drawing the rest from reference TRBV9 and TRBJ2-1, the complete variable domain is DSGVTQTPKHLITATGQRVTLRCSPRSGDLSVYWYQQSLDQGLQFLIQYYNGEERAKGNILERFSAQQFPDLHSELNLSSLELGDSALYFCASSAQGSPYNEQFFGPGTRLTVL.

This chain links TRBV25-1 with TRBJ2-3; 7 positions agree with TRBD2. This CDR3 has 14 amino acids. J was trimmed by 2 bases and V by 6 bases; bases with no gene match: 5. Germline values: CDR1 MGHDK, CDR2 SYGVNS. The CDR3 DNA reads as TGTGCCAGCAGCTTTAGCGGGTTCACAGATACGCAGTATTTT. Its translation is CASSFSGFTDTQYF.

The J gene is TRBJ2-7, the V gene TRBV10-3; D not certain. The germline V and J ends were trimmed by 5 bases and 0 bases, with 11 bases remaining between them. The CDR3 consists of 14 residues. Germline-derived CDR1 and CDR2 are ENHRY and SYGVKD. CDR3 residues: CAISSLGISYEQYF. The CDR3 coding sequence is TGTGCCATCAGTTCTCTTGGGATCTCCTACGAGCAGTACTTC.

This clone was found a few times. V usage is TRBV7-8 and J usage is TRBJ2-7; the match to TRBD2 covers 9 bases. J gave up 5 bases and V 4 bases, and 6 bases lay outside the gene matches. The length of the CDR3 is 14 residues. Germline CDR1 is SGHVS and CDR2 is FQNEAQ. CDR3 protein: CASSSGLAQNEQYF. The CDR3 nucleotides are TGTGCCAGCAGCTCGGGACTAGCTCAGAACGAGCAGTACTTC.

CDR3 sequence (DNA): TGTGCCAGCAGTTACACGGTCGGCCTCGGGTACTTC. It is translated as CASSYTVGLGYF. This rearrangement joins TRBV6-2 or TRBV6-3 to TRBJ2-7; D unresolved. CDR1 and CDR2 (germline): MNHEY, SVGEGT. The CDR3 covers 12 residues. V lost 2 bases and J lost 12, with 14 bases in between.

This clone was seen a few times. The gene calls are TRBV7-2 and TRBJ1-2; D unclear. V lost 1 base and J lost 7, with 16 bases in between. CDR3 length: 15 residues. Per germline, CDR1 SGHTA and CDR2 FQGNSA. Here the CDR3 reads CASSLGRTWPGGYTF. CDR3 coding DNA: TGTGCCAGCAGCTTAGGACGGACGTGGCCAGGTGGCTACACCTTC. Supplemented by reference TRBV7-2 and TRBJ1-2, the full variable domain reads GAGVSQSPSNKVTEKGKDVELRCDPISGHTALYWYRQSLGQGLEFLIYFQGNSAPDKSGLPSDRFSAERTGGSVSTLTIQRTQQEDSAVYLCASSLGRTWPGGYTFGSGTRLTVV.

The CDR3 DNA sequence: TGTGCCAGCAGTTACCCTCGGCCCCTGAAGCCCACTGAAGCTTTCTTT. Translation: CASSYPRPLKPTEAFF. V gene TRBV6-2 or TRBV6-3 combines with J gene TRBJ1-1; D unclear. Germline CDR1 is MNHEY and CDR2 is SVGEGT. The CDR3 has 16 residues. Trimming pared 2 bases from V and 4 bases from J, leaving 17 bases between.

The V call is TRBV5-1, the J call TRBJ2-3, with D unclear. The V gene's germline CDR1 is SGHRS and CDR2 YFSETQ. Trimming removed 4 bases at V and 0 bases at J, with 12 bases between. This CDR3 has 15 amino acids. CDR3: CASSPAATSTDTQYF. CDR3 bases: TGCGCCAGCAGCCCAGCTGCAACTAGCACAGATACGCAGTATTTT.

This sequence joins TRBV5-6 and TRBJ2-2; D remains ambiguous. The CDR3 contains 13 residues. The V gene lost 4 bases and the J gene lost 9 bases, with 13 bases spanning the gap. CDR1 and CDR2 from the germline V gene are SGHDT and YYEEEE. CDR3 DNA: TGTGCCAGCAGCCGGTCCGACGGGCGGGAGCTGTTTTTT. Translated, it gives CASSRSDGRELFF.

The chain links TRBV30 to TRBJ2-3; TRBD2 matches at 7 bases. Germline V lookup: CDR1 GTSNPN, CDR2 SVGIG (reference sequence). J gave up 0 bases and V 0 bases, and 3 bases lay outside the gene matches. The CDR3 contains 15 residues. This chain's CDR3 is CAWSVGRGSTDTQYF. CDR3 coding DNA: TGTGCCTGGAGTGTGGGGCGGGGGAGCACAGATACGCAGTATTTT.

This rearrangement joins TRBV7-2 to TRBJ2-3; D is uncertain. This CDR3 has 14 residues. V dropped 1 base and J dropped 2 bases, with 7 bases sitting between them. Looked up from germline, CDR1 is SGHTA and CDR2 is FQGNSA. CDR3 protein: CASSLGPITDTQYF. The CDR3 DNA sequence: TGTGCCAGCAGCTTAGGCCCCATCACAGATACGCAGTATTTT.

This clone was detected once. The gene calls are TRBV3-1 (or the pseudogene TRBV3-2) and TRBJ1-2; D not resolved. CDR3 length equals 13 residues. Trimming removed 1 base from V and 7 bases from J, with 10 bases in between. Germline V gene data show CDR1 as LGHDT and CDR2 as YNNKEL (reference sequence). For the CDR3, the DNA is TGTGCCAGCAGCCAAGGAGGAGATGGTGGCTACACCTTC. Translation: CASSQGGDGGYTF.

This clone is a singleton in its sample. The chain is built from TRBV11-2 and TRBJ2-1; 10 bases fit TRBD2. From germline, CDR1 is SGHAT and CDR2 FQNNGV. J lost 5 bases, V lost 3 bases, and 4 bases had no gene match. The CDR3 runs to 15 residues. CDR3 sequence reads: CASSFSGRYHNEQFF. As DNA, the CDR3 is TGTGCCAGCAGCTTTAGCGGGAGGTACCACAATGAGCAGTTCTTC.

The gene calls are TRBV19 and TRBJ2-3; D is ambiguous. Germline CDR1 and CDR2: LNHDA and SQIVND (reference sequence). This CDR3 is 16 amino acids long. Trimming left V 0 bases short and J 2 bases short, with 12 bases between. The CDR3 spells CASSIDRVSYTDTQYF. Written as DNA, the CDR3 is TGTGCCAGTAGTATAGATCGGGTCAGCTACACAGATACGCAGTATTTT.